Listed below are T cell receptor beta chains from one sample, sequenced in a study of blood T cell repertoires in COVID-19. Data came from immunoSEQ multiplex PCR; TCRdb stores just in-frame clones and leaves some out. The top ten clones hold about 4.3% of a sample with 130,000 to 150,000 clones, around nine tenths of them seen once. The sequenced sample was peripheral blood. Receptors were obtained from a woman aged 40 to 55 with acute or convalescent COVID-19. The CDR3 runs from the conserved cysteine through the conserved F or W. The order of the fields is clone size, D gene, V gene, J gene, CDR3 DNA, CDR3 protein. The D gene is left open where the match is weak. For some rows the clone size is stated as once, few or many, or as a class when expanded; others skip it.

.	.	TRBV12-3/TRBV12-4	TRBJ2-4	TGTGCCAGCAGTCCCGGCGGGTTCATTCAGTACTTC	CASSPGGFIQYF
.	.	TRBV29-1	TRBJ2-1	TGCAGCGTTGAAGATCGGGGGAGGAGCTACAATGAGCAGTTCTTC	CSVEDRGRSYNEQFF
.	TRBD1	TRBV7-9	TRBJ1-4	TGTGCCAGCAGCGAACAGGGGGCGGGACATGAAAAACTGTTTTTT	CASSEQGAGHEKLFF
once	.	TRBV10-3	TRBJ2-7	TGTGCCATCAGTGAGAACCCGGGGACGGTTGGGGGGTACGAGCAGTACTTC	CAISENPGTVGGYEQYF
.	TRBD2	TRBV9	TRBJ2-3	TGTGCCAGCAGCGTAGATACTAGCGGGGTCACAGATACGCAGTATTTT	CASSVDTSGVTDTQYF
.	TRBD2	TRBV2	TRBJ2-7	TGTGCCAGCAGTGATAAAGCGGGGGGGCCCTTCTACGAGCAGTACTTC	CASSDKAGGPFYEQYF
.	.	TRBV11-3	TRBJ2-3	TGTGCCAGCAGTCAATCCGGGACAGATACGCAGTATTTT	CASSQSGTDTQYF
.	.	TRBV18	TRBJ1-2	TGTGCCAGCTCACCACCGAGAGGGCAGAACTATGGCTACACCTTC	CASSPPRGQNYGYTF
.	.	TRBV10-3	TRBJ2-3	TGTGCCATCAGTGAAGAGAGGGCCACAGATACGCAGTATTTT	CAISEERATDTQYF
.	TRBD1	TRBV5-6	TRBJ2-7	TGTGCCAGCAGTACCGGGACAGGGGGCCACGAGCAGTACTTC	CASSTGTGGHEQYF
.	TRBD1	TRBV5-4	TRBJ1-2	TGTGCCAGCAGCCCGGACAGGGGCGGCTATGGCTACACCTTC	CASSPDRGGYGYTF
few	.	TRBV5-1	TRBJ1-1	TGCGCCAGCAGCTACGGACACGACACTGAAGCTTTCTTT	CASSYGHDTEAFF
.	.	TRBV19	TRBJ1-2	TGTGCCAGTAGAAGAACCCCCATTACCAGGGTCGACTATGGCTACACCTTC	CASRRTPITRVDYGYTF
.	TRBD2	TRBV25-1	TRBJ2-1	TGTGCCAGCAGTGAACCCGGGGCGGGGGACAATGAGCAGTTCTTC	CASSEPGAGDNEQFF
.	.	TRBV10-3	TRBJ2-5	TGTGCCACTATGGCAGGGGTCGAGACCCAGTACTTC	CATMAGVETQYF
.	.	TRBV2	TRBJ2-7	TGTGCCAGCATGGACAACGAGTACGAGCAGTACTTC	CASMDNEYEQYF
.	TRBD2	TRBV4-3	TRBJ2-2	TGCGCCAGCAGCCCGACTAGCGGGGGGGCCTTGGGGACCGGGGAGCTGTTTTTT	CASSPTSGGALGTGELFF
once	TRBD1	TRBV7-9	TRBJ2-2	TGTGCCAGCAGCTTAGGTGGACAGGCCTCCGGGGAGCTGTTTTTT	CASSLGGQASGELFF
few	.	TRBV28	TRBJ2-7	TGTGCCAGCAGTTTACGCGGGTTCACCTACGAGCAGTACTTC	CASSLRGFTYEQYF
.	TRBD1	TRBV5-6	TRBJ2-7	TGTGCCAGCAGCTTGGGGACAGGGTATTCGGAAGAGCAGTACTTC	CASSLGTGYSEEQYF
.	TRBD2	TRBV7-9	TRBJ2-3	TGTGCCAGCAGCTTAGCGGGGGGGACAGATACGCAGTATTTT	CASSLAGGTDTQYF
.	.	TRBV6-2/TRBV6-3	TRBJ1-1	TGTGCCAGCAGTTACATAAACACTGAAGCTTTCTTT	CASSYINTEAFF
few	.	TRBV2	TRBJ2-2	TGTGCCAGCAATCGGGTTCGAGACCCTCGAGGGGGTAACACCGGGGAGCTGTTTTTT	CASNRVRDPRGGNTGELFF
.	TRBD2	TRBV5-1	TRBJ2-1	TGCGCCAGCAGCTTAGTACTAGCGGGAGGGGTTGATGAGCAGTTCTTC	CASSLVLAGGVDEQFF
.	.	TRBV2	TRBJ1-5	TGTGCCAGCAGTGAAGACAGGTACAATCAGCCCCAGCATTTT	CASSEDRYNQPQHF
.	.	TRBV5-6	TRBJ2-2	TGTGCCAGCAGCTTGTCCGGGGGAGGCACCGGGGAGCTGTTTTTT	CASSLSGGGTGELFF
.	.	TRBV6-2/TRBV6-3	TRBJ2-1	TGTGCCAGCAGTTCCCTGGGGCGGGGATATCAGAATGAGCAGTTCTTC	CASSSLGRGYQNEQFF
.	.	TRBV27	TRBJ1-3	TGTGCCAGCAGTCCGGGGAGAGTCGTCAGTGGAAACACCATATATTTT	CASSPGRVVSGNTIYF
.	TRBD1	TRBV19	TRBJ2-7	TGTGCCAGTAGTATCCAAACAGGGGGAGAGCAGTACTTC	CASSIQTGGEQYF
.	TRBD1	TRBV27	TRBJ1-2	TGTGCCAGCAGTCCCGGACAGGGCCCCCGGTATGGCTACACCTTC	CASSPGQGPRYGYTF
.	.	TRBV7-9	TRBJ2-5	TGTGCCAGCAGCCCCACTAGAGACCAAGAGACCCAGTACTTC	CASSPTRDQETQYF
.	.	TRBV4-1	TRBJ1-4	TGCGCCAGCAGCCAAGCACTATTCTTTGAAAAACTGTTTTTT	CASSQALFFEKLFF
.	TRBD2	TRBV4-3	TRBJ2-7	TGCGCCAGCAGCCAGACCTTAGCGGGAGAATCCTACGAGCAGTACTTC	CASSQTLAGESYEQYF
once	TRBD2	TRBV27	TRBJ2-7	TGTGCCAGCAGTGTCCGGGGCAGCGGGAGGGCCTCAAAGTACGAGCAGTACTTC	CASSVRGSGRASKYEQYF
.	TRBD2	TRBV19	TRBJ2-2	TGTGCCAGTACCCCGTGGTATAGCGGGAGCGGGGAGCTGTTTTTT	CASTPWYSGSGELFF
.	.	TRBV30	TRBJ2-3	TGTGCCTGGAGTCTTAGAACAGATACGCAGTATTTT	CAWSLRTDTQYF
.	TRBD1	TRBV30	TRBJ2-7	TGTGCCTCTAGGGACAGGGGACCTTCCTACGAGCAGTACTTC	CASRDRGPSYEQYF
.	TRBD1	TRBV29-1	TRBJ2-3	TGCAGCGTCCTCGGGGACAGGGGCACAGATACGCAGTATTTT	CSVLGDRGTDTQYF
.	TRBD1	TRBV7-6	TRBJ1-4	TGTGCCAGCAGCTTCGGGGAGGGGACAGGAGATTTTGAAAAACTGTTTTTT	CASSFGEGTGDFEKLFF
.	TRBD2	TRBV9	TRBJ2-1	TGTGCCAGCAGCCCTAATAGCGGGGGATACAATGAGCAGTTCTTC	CASSPNSGGYNEQFF
.	TRBD2	TRBV18	TRBJ2-7	TGTGCCAGCTCACCCCTATGGGAGGGGCCGGGGTACGAGCAGTACTTC	CASSPLWEGPGYEQYF
.	TRBD1	TRBV5-1	TRBJ1-6	TGCGCCAGCAGCTTACAGGGGAACAAGGATTCACCCCTCCACTTT	CASSLQGNKDSPLHF
few	TRBD1	TRBV7-9	TRBJ2-3	TGTGCCAGCAGCTCGGGACAGGGGGATTCCACAGATACGCAGTATTTT	CASSSGQGDSTDTQYF
.	TRBD1	TRBV4-1	TRBJ1-1	TGCGCCAGCAGCACCCCCGGGACAGGGGGCATGAACACTGAAGCTTTCTTT	CASSTPGTGGMNTEAFF
.	TRBD2	TRBV7-9	TRBJ2-7	TGTGCCAGCAGCCCTAGCGGGACCTACGAGCAGTACTTC	CASSPSGTYEQYF
few	.	TRBV29-1	TRBJ2-7	TGCAGCGCCGGAGGCCCGGAACTCTACGAGCAGTACTTC	CSAGGPELYEQYF
.	.	TRBV20-1	TRBJ2-3	TGCAGTGCTAGTCGGGGAAGCACAGATACGCAGTATTTT	CSASRGSTDTQYF
.	.	TRBV5-6	TRBJ2-7	TGTGCCAGCAGCCTCGGTCGGGGCGAGCAGTACTTC	CASSLGRGEQYF